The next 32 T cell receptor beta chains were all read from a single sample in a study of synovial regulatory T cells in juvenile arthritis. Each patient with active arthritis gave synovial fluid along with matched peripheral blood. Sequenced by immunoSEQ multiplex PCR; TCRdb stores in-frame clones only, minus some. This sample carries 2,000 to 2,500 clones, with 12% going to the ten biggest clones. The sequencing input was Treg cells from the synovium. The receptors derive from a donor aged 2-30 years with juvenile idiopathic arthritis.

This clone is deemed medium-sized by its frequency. The CDR3 protein is CASRGGSKDEQYF. The J gene is TRBJ2-7, the V gene TRBV5-6. The length of the CDR3 is 13 residues. No DNA appears here. Germline CDR1 SGHDT, CDR2 YYEEEE.

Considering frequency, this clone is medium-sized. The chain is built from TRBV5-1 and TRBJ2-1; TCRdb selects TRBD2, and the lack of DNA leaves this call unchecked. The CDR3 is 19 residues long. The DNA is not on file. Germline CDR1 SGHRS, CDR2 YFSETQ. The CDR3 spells CASSWGLAGGTNSYNEQFF.

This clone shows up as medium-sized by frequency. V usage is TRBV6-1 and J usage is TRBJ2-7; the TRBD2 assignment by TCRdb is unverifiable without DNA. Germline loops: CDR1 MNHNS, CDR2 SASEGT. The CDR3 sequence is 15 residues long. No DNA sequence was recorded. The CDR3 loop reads CASRAPSGFSYEQYF.

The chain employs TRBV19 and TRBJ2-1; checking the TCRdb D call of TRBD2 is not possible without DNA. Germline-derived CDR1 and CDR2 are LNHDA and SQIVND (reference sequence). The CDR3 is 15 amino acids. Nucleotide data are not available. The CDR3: CASSIIAGVDNEQFF.

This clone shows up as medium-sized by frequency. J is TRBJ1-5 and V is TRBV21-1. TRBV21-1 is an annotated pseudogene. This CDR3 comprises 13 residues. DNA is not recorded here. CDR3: CASSTGRWQPQHF.

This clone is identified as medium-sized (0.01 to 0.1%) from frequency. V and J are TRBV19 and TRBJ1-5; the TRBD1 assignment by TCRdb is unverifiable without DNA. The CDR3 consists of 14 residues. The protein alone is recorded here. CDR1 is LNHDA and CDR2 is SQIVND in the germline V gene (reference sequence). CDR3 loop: CASSRQDSNQPQHF.

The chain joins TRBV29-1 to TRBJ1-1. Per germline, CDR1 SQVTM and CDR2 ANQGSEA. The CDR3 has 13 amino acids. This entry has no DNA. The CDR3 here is CSARGRGGTEAFF.

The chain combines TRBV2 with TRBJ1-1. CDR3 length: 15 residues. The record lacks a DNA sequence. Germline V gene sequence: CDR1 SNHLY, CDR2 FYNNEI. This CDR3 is CARSENGGGDAEAFF.

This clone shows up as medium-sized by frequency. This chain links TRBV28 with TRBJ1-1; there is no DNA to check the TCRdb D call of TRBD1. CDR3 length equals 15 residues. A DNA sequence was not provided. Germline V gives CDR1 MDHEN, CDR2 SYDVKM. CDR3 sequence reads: CASSLSRVMNTEAFF.

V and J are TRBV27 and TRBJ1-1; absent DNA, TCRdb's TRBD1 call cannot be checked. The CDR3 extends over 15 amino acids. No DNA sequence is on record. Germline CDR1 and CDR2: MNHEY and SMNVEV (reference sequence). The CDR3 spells CASSGYRGSDTEAFF.

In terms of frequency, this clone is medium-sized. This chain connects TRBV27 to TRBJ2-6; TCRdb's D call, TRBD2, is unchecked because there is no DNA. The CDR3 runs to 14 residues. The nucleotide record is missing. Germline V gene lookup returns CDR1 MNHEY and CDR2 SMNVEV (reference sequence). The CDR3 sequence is CASSFPGGTNVLTF. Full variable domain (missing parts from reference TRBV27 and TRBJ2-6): EAQVTQNPRYLITVTGKKLTVTCSQNMNHEYMSWYRQDPGLGLRQIYYSMNVEVTDKGDVPEGYKVSRKEKRNFPLILESPSPNQTSLYFCASSFPGGTNVLTFGAGSRLTVL.

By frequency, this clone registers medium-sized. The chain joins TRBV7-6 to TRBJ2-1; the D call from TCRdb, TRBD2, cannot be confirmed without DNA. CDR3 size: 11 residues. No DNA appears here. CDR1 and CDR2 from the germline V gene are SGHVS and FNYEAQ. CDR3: CASSLTGEQFF.

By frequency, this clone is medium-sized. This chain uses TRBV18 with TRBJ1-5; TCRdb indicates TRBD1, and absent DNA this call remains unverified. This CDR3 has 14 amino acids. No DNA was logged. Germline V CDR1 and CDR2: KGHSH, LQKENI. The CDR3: CASSPTGFNQPQHF.

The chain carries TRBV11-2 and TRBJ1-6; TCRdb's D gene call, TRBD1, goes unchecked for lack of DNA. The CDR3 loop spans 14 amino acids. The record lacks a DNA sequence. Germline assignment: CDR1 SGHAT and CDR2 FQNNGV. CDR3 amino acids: CASSFQGRNSPLHF.

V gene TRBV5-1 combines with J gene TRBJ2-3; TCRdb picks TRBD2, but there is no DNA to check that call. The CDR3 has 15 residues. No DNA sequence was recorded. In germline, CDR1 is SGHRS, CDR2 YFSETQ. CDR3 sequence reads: CASSYRLAGGDTQYF. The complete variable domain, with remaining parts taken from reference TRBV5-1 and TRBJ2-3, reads KAGVTQTPRYLIKTRGQQVTLSCSPISGHRSVSWYQQTPGQGLQFLFEYFSETQRNKGNFPGRFSGRQFSNSRSEMNVSTLELGDSALYLCASSYRLAGGDTQYFGPGTRLTVL.

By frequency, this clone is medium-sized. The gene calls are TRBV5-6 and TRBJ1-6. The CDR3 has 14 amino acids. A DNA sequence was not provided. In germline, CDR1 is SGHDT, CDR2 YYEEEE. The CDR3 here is CASSLGGDNSPLHF.

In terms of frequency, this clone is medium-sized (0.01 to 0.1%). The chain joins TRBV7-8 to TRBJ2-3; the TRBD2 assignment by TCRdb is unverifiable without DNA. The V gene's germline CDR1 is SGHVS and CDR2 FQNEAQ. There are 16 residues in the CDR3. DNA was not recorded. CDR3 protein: CASSSRLTGITDTQYF.

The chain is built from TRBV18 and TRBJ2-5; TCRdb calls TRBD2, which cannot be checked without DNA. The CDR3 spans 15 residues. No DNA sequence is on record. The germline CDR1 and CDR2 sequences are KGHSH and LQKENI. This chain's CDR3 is CASSPLGADQETQYF.

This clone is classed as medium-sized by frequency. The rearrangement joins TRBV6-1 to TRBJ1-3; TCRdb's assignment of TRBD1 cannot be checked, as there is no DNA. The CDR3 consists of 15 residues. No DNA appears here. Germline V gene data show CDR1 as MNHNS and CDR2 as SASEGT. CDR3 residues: CASSSGQAIGNTIYF.

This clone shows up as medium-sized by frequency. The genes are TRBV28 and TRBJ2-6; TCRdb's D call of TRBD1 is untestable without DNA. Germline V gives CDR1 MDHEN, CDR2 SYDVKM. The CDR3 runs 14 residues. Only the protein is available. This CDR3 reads CASSYSSGANVLTF.

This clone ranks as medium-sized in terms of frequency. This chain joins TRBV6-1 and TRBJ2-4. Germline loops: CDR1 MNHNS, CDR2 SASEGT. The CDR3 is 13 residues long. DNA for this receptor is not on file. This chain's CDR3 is CASRRPRGDIQYF.

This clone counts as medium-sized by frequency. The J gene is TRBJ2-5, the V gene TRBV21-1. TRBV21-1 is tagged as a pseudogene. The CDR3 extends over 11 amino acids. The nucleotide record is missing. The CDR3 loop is CASSMMETQYF.

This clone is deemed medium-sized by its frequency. CDR3: CASSPNLAGGYNEQFF. V is TRBV5-1 and J is TRBJ2-1; the D gene TCRdb calls, TRBD2, cannot be checked with no DNA. CDR3 length: 16 amino acids. Only the protein is available. Germline loops: CDR1 SGHRS, CDR2 YFSETQ.

The CDR3 spells CASSEQGRNSEQYF. The rearrangement uses TRBV5-1 and TRBJ2-7; absent DNA, TCRdb's TRBD1 call cannot be checked. The CDR3 covers 14 residues. There is no recorded DNA. The germline V gene has CDR1 SGHRS and CDR2 YFSETQ.

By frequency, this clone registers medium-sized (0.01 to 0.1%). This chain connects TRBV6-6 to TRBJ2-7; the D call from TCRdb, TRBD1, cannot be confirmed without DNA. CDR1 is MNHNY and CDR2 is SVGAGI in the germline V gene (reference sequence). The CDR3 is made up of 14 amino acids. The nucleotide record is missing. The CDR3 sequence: CASSYSGHSYEQYF.

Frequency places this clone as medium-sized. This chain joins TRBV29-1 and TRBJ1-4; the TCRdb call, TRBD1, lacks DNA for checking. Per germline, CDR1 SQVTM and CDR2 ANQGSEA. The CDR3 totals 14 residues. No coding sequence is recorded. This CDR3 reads CSIRGSATNEKLFF.

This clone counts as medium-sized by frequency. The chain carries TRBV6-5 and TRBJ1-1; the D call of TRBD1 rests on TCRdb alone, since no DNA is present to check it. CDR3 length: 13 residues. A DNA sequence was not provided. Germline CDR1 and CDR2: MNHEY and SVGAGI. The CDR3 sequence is CATRDSLRTEAFF.

The CDR3: CASSQSWSGSGANVLTF. The chain joins TRBV4-1 to TRBJ2-6; TCRdb names TRBD2, which stays unverified in the absence of DNA. The length of the CDR3 is 17 residues. No DNA is given. From germline, CDR1 is MGHRA and CDR2 YSYEKL.

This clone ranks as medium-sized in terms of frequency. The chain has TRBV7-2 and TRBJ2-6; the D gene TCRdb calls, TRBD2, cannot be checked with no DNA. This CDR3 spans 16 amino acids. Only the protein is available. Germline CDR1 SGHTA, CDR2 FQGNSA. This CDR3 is CASSLQAGPGANVLTF.

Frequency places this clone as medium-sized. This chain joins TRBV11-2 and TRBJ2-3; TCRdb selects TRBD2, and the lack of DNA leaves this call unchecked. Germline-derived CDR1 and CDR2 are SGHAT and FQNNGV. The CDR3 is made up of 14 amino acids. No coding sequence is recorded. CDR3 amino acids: CASSLDLLAGPPHF.

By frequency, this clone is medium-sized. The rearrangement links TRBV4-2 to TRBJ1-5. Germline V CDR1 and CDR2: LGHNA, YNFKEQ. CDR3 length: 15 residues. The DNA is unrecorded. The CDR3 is CASSQGTGGNQPQHF.

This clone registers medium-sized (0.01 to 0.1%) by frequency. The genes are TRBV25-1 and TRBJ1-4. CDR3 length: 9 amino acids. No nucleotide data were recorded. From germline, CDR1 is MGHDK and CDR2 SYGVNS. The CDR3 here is CPRGGKLFF.